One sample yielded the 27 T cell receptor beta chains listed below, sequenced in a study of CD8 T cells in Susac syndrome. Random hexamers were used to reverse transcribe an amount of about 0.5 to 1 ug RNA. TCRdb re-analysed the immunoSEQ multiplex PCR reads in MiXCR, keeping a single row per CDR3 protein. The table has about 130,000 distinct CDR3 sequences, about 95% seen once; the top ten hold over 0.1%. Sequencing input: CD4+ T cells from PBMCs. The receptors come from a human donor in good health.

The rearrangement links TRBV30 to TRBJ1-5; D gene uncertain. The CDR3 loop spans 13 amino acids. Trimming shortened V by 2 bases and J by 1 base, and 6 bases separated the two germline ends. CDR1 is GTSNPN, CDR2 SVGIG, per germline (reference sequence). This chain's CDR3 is CAWSIKSNQPQHF. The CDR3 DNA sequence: TGTGCCTGGAGTATAAAAAGCAATCAGCCCCAGCATTTT.

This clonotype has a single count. The CDR3 nucleotides read TGTGCCAGCAGCCTCCGGACCAATCAAGAGACCCAGTACTTC. Its translation: CASSLRTNQETQYF. The chain has TRBV5-6 and TRBJ2-5; D is uncertain. Germline assignment: CDR1 SGHDT and CDR2 YYEEEE. V gave up 4 bases and J gave up 2 bases, with 12 bases separating them. CDR3 length: 14 residues.

The CDR3 is CSVGRIGGGSYEQYF. The CDR3 nucleotides are TGCAGCGTTGGACGGATAGGGGGTGGGTCCTACGAGCAGTACTTC. The chain couples TRBV29-1 to TRBJ2-7; TRBD1 is a possible D gene (6 bases). Germline CDR1 and CDR2: SQVTM and ANQGSEA. The CDR3 sequence is 15 residues long. Trimming took off 4 bases at V and 1 base at J, with 17 bases between the two ends.

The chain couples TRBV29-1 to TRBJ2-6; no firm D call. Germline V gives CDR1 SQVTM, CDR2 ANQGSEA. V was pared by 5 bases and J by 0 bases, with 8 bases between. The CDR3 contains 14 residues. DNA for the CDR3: TGCAGCGTTCAGGACGGCTCTGGGGCCAACGTCCTGACTTTC. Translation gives CSVQDGSGANVLTF.

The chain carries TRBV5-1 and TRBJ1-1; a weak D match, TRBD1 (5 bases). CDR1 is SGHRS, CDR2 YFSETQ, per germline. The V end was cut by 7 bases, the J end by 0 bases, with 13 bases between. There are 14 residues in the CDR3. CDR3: CASSKAGVNTEAFF. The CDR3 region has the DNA TGCGCCAGCTCTAAGGCGGGGGTGAACACTGAAGCTTTCTTT.

CDR3 loop: CASSQDRSSQETQYF. The CDR3, as DNA: TGTGCCAGCAGCCAAGATCGTAGCAGCCAAGAGACCCAGTACTTC. This chain links TRBV3-1 with TRBJ2-5; D not resolved. The CDR3 covers 15 residues. From germline, CDR1 is LGHDT and CDR2 YNNKEL (reference sequence). V lost 0 bases to trimming and J lost 1 base, with 9 bases between them.

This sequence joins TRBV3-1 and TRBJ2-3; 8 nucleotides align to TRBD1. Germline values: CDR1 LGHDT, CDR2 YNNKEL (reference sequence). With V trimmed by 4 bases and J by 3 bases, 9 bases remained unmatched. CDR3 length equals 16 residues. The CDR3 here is CASSPPTGVGTDTQYF. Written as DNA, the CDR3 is TGTGCCAGCAGCCCACCGACAGGGGTTGGAACAGATACGCAGTATTTT.

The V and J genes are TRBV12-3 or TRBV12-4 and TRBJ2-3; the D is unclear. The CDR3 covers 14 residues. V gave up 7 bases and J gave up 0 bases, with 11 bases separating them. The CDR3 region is CASNLAGSTDTQYF. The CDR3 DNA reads TGTGCCAGCAACTTAGCAGGAAGCACAGATACGCAGTATTTT.

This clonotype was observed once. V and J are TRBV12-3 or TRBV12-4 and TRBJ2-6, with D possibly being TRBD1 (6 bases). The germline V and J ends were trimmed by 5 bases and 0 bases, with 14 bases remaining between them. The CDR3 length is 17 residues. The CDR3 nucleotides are TGTGCCAGCAGTCCTGACAGGTTCACCTCTGGGGCCAACGTCCTGACTTTC. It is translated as CASSPDRFTSGANVLTF.

CDR3 sequence reads: CATSATGLAGTDTQYF. CDR3 bases: TGTGCCACCAGCGCTACCGGACTAGCGGGGACAGATACGCAGTATTTT. The chain links TRBV24-1 to TRBJ2-3; 12 bases align to TRBD2. With 7 bases clipped from V and 3 bases from J, the junction kept 7 bases outside the gene matches. This CDR3 spans 16 amino acids. Looked up from germline, CDR1 is KGHDR and CDR2 is SFDVKD.

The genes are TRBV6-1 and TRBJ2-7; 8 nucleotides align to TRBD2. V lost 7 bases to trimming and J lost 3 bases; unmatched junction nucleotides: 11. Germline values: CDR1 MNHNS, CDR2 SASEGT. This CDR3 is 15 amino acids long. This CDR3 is CASTTGGSGNYEQYF. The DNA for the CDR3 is TGTGCCAGCACCACCGGGGGTAGCGGGAACTACGAGCAGTACTTC.

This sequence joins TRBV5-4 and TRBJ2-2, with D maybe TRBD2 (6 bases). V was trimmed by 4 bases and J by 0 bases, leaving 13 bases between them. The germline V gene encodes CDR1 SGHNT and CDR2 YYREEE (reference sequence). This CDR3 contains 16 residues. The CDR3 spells CASSNNGGTNTGELFF. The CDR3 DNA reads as TGTGCCAGCAGCAATAACGGGGGAACGAACACCGGGGAGCTGTTTTTT.

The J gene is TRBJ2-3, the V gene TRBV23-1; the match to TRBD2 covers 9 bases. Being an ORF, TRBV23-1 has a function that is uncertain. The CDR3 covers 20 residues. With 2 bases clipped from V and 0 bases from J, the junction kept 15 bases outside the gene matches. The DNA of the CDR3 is TGCGCCAGCAGTCAAACGTTCCGTGAACTAGCGGGCGGGAGCACAGATACGCAGTATTTT. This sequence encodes CASSQTFRELAGGSTDTQYF.

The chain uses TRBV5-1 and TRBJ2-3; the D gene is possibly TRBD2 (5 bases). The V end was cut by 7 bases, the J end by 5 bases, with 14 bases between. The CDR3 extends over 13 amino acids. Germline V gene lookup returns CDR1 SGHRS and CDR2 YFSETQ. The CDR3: CASGPGRGDTQYF. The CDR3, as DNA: TGCGCCAGCGGACCAGGTCGGGGAGATACGCAGTATTTT.

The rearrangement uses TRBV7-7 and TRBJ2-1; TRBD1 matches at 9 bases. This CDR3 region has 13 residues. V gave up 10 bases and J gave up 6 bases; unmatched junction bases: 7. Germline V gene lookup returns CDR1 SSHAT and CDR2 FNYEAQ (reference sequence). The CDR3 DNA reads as TGTGCCACCGGGACAGGGTCATTCAATGAGCAGTTCTTC. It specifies CATGTGSFNEQFF.

In nucleotides, the CDR3 is TGTGCCAGCAGTCTAGATAGCGGGAGTGGAGAGACCCAGTACTTC. Translation gives CASSLDSGSGETQYF. The V call is TRBV2, the J call TRBJ2-5, with 9 positions matching TRBD2. Trimming cost V 5 bases and J 4 bases; bases outside gene matches: 8. This CDR3 is built from 15 residues. Germline loops: CDR1 SNHLY, CDR2 FYNNEI.

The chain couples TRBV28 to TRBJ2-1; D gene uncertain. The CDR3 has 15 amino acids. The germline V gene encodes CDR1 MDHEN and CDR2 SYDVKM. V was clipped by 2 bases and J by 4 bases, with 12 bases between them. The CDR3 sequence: CASSLGQNLYNEQFF. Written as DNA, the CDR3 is TGTGCCAGCAGTTTAGGGCAGAACCTTTACAATGAGCAGTTCTTC.

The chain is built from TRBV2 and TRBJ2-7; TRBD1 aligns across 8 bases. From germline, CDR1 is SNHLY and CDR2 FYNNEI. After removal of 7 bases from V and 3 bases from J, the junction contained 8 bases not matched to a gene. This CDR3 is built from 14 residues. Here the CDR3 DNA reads TGTGCCAGCACTCCGACAGGGGTGGACTACGAGCAGTACTTC. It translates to CASTPTGVDYEQYF.

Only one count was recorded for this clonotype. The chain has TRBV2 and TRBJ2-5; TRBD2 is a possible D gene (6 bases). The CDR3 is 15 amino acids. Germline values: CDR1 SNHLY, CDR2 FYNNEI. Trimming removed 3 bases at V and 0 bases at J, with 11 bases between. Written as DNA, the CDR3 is TGTGCCAGCAGTGAGGAGGGGCAGTACCAAGAGACCCAGTACTTC. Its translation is CASSEEGQYQETQYF.

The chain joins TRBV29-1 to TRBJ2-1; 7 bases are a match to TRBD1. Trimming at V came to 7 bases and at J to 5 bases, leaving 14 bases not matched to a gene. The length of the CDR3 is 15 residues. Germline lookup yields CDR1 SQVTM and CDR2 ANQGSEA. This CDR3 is CSAFHRGDVNNEQFF. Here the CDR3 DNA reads TGCAGCGCCTTCCACAGGGGTGATGTAAACAATGAGCAGTTCTTC.

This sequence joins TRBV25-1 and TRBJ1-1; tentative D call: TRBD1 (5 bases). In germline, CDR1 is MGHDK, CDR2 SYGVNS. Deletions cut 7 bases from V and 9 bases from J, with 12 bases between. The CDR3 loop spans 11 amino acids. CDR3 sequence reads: CASKGAEKAFF. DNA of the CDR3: TGTGCCAGCAAAGGGGCCGAAAAAGCTTTCTTT.

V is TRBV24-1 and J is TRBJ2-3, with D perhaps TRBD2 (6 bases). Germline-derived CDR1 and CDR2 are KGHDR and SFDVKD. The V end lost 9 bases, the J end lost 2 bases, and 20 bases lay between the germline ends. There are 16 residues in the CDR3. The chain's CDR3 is CATRVSGGADTDTQYF. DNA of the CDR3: TGTGCCACCCGCGTCAGTGGCGGGGCGGACACAGATACGCAGTATTTT.

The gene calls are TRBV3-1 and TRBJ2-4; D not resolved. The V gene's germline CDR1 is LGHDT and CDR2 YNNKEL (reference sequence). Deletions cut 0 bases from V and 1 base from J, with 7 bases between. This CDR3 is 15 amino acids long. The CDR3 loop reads CASSQEEQAKNIQYF. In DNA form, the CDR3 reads TGTGCCAGCAGCCAAGAGGAGCAGGCCAAAAACATTCAGTACTTC.

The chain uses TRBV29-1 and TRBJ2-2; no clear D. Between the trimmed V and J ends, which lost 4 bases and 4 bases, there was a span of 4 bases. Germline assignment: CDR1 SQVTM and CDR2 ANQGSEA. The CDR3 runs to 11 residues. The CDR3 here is CSVGSTGELFF. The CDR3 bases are TGCAGCGTTGGTAGCACCGGGGAGCTGTTTTTT.

The chain's CDR3 is CASSQDRASGSNEQFF. CDR3 in DNA: TGTGCCAGCAGCCAAGATCGGGCTAGCGGGAGTAATGAGCAGTTCTTC. The J gene is TRBJ2-1, the V gene TRBV3-1; 10 nucleotides line up with TRBD2. Trimming took 0 bases from V and 7 from J; bases not matched to a gene: 6. The CDR3 is 16 amino acids. Germline CDR1 is LGHDT and CDR2 is YNNKEL (reference sequence).

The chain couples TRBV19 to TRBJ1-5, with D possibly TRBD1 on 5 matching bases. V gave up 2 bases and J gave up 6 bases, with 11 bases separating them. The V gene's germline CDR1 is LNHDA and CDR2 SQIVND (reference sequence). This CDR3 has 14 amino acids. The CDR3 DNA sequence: TGTGCCAGTAGTATAACGGGGGAAGGTCAGCCCCAGCATTTT. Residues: CASSITGEGQPQHF.

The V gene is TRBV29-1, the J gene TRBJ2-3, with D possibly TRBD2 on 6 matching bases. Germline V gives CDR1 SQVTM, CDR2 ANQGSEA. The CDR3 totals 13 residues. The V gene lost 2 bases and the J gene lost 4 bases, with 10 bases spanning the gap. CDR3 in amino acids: CSVEPGSSDTQYF. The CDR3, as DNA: TGCAGCGTTGAACCCGGGAGTTCAGATACGCAGTATTTT.